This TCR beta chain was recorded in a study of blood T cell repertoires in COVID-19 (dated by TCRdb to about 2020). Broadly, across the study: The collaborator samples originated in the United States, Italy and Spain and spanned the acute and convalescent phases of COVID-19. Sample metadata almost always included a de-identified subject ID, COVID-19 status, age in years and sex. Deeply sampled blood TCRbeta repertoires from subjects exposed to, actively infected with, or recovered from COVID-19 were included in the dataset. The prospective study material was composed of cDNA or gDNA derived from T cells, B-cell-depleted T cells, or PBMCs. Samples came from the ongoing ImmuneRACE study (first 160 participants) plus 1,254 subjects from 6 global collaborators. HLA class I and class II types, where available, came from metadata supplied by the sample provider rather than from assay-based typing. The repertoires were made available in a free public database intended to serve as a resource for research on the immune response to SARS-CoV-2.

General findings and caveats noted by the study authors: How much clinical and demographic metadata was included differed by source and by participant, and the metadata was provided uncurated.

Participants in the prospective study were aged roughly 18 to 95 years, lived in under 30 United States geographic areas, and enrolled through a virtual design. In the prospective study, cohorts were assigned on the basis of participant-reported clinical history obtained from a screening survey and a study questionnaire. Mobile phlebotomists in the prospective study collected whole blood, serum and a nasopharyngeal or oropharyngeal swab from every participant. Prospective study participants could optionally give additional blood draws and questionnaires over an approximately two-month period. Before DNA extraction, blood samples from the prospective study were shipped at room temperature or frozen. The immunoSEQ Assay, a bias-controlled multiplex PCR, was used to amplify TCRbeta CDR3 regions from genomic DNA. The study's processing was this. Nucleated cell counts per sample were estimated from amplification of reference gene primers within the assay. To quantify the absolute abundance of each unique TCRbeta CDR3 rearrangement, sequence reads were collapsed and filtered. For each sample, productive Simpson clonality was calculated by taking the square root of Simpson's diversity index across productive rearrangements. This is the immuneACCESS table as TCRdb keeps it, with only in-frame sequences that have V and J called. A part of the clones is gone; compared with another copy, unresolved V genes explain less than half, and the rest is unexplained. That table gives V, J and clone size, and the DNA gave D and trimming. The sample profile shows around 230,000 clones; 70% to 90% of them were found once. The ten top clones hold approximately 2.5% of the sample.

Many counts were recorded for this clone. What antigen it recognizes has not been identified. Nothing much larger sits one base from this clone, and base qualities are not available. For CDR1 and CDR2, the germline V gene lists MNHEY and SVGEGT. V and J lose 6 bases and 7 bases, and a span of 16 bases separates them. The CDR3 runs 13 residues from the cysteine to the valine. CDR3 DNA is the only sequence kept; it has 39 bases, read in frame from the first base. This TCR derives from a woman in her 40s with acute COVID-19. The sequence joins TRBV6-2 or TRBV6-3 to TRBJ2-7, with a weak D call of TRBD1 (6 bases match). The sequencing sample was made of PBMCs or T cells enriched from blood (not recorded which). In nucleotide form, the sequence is TGTGCCAGCAGCCCCAACAGGGCCGGGGAGCAGTACGTC. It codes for CASSPNRAGEQYV.